Presented here are 3 T cell receptor beta chains from one specimen sequenced in a study of T cell responses to AZD1222 COVID-19 vaccine. The assay was immunoSEQ multiplex PCR, and TCRdb's table has in-frame clones only and misses some. The sample lists around 200,000 clones; more than 75% were seen once. The sample here was peripheral blood, taken on day 0 of AZD1222 vaccination. These receptors were collected from an adult in good health.

CDR3 amino acids: CSGWATGGATQYF. The CDR3 nucleotides read TGCAGCGGTTGGGCTACAGGGGGGGCGACCCAGTACTTC. The chain joins TRBV29-1 to TRBJ2-5; tentative D call: TRBD1 (8 bases). The V and J ends lost 7 bases and 7 bases respectively, with 19 bases between them. Germline CDR1 reads SQVTM; CDR2 reads ANQGSEA. CDR3 length equals 13 residues.

The chain carries TRBV18 and TRBJ2-7; D is perhaps TRBD1 (6 bases). This CDR3 comprises 16 residues. V lost 3 bases, J lost 3 bases, and 18 bases lay in between. From germline, CDR1 is KGHSH and CDR2 LQKENI. CDR3: CASSPPGQPLDYEQYF. The CDR3 bases are TGTGCCAGCTCACCCCCCGGACAGCCTCTTGACTACGAGCAGTACTTC.

The chain combines TRBV19 with TRBJ1-1; 7 nucleotides match TRBD1. The CDR3 covers 12 residues. After removal of 7 bases from V and 4 bases from J, the junction contained 3 bases not matched to a gene. In germline, CDR1 is LNHDA, CDR2 SQIVND (reference sequence). CDR3 nucleotide sequence: TGTGCCAGTAACAGGGGTAGCACTGAAGCTTTCTTT. Residues: CASNRGSTEAFF.